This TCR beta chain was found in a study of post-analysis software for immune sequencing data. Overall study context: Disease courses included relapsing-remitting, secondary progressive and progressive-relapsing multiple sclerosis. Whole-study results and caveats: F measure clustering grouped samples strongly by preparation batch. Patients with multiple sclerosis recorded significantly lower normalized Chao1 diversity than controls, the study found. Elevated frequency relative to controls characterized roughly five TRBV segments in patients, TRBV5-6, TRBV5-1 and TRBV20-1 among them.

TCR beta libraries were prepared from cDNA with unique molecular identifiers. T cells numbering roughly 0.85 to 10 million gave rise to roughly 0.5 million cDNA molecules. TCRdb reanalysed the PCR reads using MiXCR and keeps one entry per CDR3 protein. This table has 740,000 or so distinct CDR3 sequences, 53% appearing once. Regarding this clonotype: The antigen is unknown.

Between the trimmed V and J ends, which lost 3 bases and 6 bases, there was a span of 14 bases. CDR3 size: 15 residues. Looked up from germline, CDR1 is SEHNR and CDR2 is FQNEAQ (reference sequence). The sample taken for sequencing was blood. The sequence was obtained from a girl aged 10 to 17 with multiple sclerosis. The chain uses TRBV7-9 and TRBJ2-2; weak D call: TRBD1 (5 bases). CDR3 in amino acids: CASSFRTRQSGELFF. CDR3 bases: TGTGCCAGCAGCTTCCGGACAAGACAATCCGGGGAGCTGTTTTTT.